The 24 T cell receptor beta chains given below trace back to one sample, sequenced in a study of cytomegalovirus exposure and HLA in healthy donors (dated by TCRdb to about 2017). Library generation was performed with the immunoSEQ multiplex PCR assay. A mixture of 60 forward primers for TCR Vbeta segments and 13 reverse primers for TCR Jbeta segments was used in the multiplex PCR. TCRdb retrieved this table from immuneACCESS and kept in-frame rearrangements only. Not all clones are present; in checked studies, unresolved V genes account for under half, and no reason is known for the remainder. Recorded for this sample are roughly 200,000 clones; 76% of them occurred a single time. The top ten constitute approximately 0.63% of the sample. The sequenced sample was PBMCs. Source of these receptors: a young man in good health and CMV-seronegative.

This clone was observed a single time. The chain joins TRBV11-3 to TRBJ2-1; 7 bases match TRBD2. The J segment lost 6 bases and the V segment lost 5 bases, leaving 7 bases of the junction unmatched. There are 14 residues in the CDR3. Germline CDR1 SGHNT, CDR2 YENEEA. The CDR3 DNA sequence: TGTGCCAGCAGCCAGTCGCGGGGGTCCAATGAGCAGTTCTTC. It encodes CASSQSRGSNEQFF.

This chain connects TRBV23-1 to TRBJ2-1; 8 bases map to TRBD1. TRBV23-1 is designated an ORF whose function remains uncertain. The CDR3 covers 16 residues. Trimming removed 3 bases from V and 4 bases from J; junction bases left unmatched: 8. The CDR3 loop is CASSHYPGQVYNEQFF. CDR3 in DNA: TGCGCCAGCAGTCATTATCCGGGACAGGTGTACAATGAGCAGTTCTTC.

The V and J genes are TRBV27 and TRBJ1-1; 7 positions agree with TRBD1. CDR3 length: 14 amino acids. Germline trimming cut 7 bases from V and 4 bases from J; bases unmatched to any gene: 9. Germline CDR1 and CDR2: MNHEY and SMNVEV (reference sequence). CDR3 DNA sequence: TGTGCCAGCAAAACGAGACAGGGAATCACTGAAGCTTTCTTT. It yields the protein CASKTRQGITEAFF.

The gene calls are TRBV2 and TRBJ1-5; D uncertain. Trimming removed 3 bases at V and 2 bases at J, with 8 bases between. This CDR3 region has 14 residues. Germline CDR1 SNHLY, CDR2 FYNNEI. The DNA for the CDR3 is TGTGCCAGCAGTGACCGGAGTGGCAATCAGCCCCAGCATTTT. This sequence encodes CASSDRSGNQPQHF.

This rearrangement joins TRBV5-1 to TRBJ2-1; D call uncertain. The V and J ends lost 1 base and 0 bases respectively, with 5 bases between them. Germline CDR1 and CDR2: SGHRS and YFSETQ. The CDR3 has 14 residues. Here the CDR3 DNA reads TGCGCCAGCAGCTTGTATAGCTCCTACAATGAGCAGTTCTTC. As protein: CASSLYSSYNEQFF. The variable domain in full, completed from reference TRBV5-1 and TRBJ2-1, reads KAGVTQTPRYLIKTRGQQVTLSCSPISGHRSVSWYQQTPGQGLQFLFEYFSETQRNKGNFPGRFSGRQFSNSRSEMNVSTLELGDSALYLCASSLYSSYNEQFFGPGTRLTVL.

A few counts support this clone. J is TRBJ2-1 and V is TRBV5-1, with 7 bases fitting TRBD2. CDR3 size: 14 residues. V shed 4 bases and J 2 bases; nucleotides not matched to a gene: 3. Germline CDR1 reads SGHRS; CDR2 reads YFSETQ. The CDR3 bases are TGCGCCAGCAGCGAGGGAGGGCCCTACAATGAGCAGTTCTTC. It is translated as CASSEGGPYNEQFF.

This rearrangement joins TRBV2 to TRBJ1-1; 8 nucleotides line up with TRBD1. The CDR3 spans 15 residues. V was pared by 7 bases and J by 2 bases, with 9 bases of the junction left unmatched. CDR1 is SNHLY, CDR2 FYNNEI, per germline. CDR3 coding DNA: TGTGCCAGCACCCCTGGCACAGGGGGTAACACTGAAGCTTTCTTT. Protein: CASTPGTGGNTEAFF.

This chain links TRBV29-1 with TRBJ2-7; 8 nucleotides align to TRBD1. This CDR3 comprises 14 residues. Germline assignment: CDR1 SQVTM and CDR2 ANQGSEA. The trim removed 7 bases at V and 1 base at J, leaving 9 bases unmatched. The CDR3 here is CSGATGTGSYEQYF. The CDR3 nucleotides are TGCAGCGGGGCCACCGGGACAGGATCCTACGAGCAGTACTTC.

The V and J genes are TRBV5-4 and TRBJ2-1; 8 bases agree with TRBD2. Germline V CDR1 and CDR2: SGHNT, YYREEE (reference sequence). V lost 4 bases to trimming and J lost 2 bases; unmatched junction nucleotides: 5. The CDR3 contains 15 residues. The CDR3 DNA follows: TGTGCCAGCAGCCGAAGCGGGAGTACCTACAATGAGCAGTTCTTC. Amino acid sequence: CASSRSGSTYNEQFF.

CDR3 amino acids: CASSQEAASYEQYF. The CDR3 bases are TGCGCCAGCAGCCAAGAGGCGGCCTCCTACGAGCAGTACTTC. V usage is TRBV4-1 and J usage is TRBJ2-5; D gene unclear. The J call may be mistaken, given a closer DNA end match to TRBJ2-7. The CDR3 is made up of 14 amino acids. Germline V CDR1 and CDR2: MGHRA, YSYEKL.

The chain couples TRBV6-6 to TRBJ2-1; the match to TRBD1 covers 8 bases. Germline V gene sequence: CDR1 MNHNY, CDR2 SVGAGI (reference sequence). The CDR3 is 16 amino acids. J lost 8 bases, V lost 2 bases, and 11 bases had no gene match. The CDR3 DNA reads TGTGCCAGCAGTTACGGTAGGCCCAGGGGGCAGGATGAGCAGTTCTTC. It codes for CASSYGRPRGQDEQFF.

The CDR3 nucleotides read TGTGCCAGCAGCGTAACCTCCCGGGGTGAAAAACTGTTTTTT. Its protein is CASSVTSRGEKLFF. J is TRBJ1-4 and V is TRBV9; D is uncertain. From germline, CDR1 is SGDLS and CDR2 YYNGEE. This CDR3 contains 14 residues. V was clipped by 1 base and J by 7 bases, with 11 bases between them.

This chain links TRBV18 with TRBJ2-7; a weak D match, TRBD1 (6 bases). Germline lookup yields CDR1 KGHSH and CDR2 LQKENI. The length of the CDR3 is 14 residues. V was pared by 3 bases and J by 2 bases, with 11 bases between. The CDR3 sequence: CASSPVRDTYEQYF. CDR3 coding DNA: TGTGCCAGCTCACCGGTCCGGGACACCTACGAGCAGTACTTC.

This clone was detected once. The chain recombines TRBV5-3 with TRBJ1-1; TRBD1 is a possible D gene (6 bases). TRBV5-3 is treated as an ORF (open reading frame) with a function not yet certain. The germline V and J ends were trimmed by 2 bases and 6 bases, with 14 bases remaining between them. The CDR3 totals 14 residues. CDR3 in amino acids: CARSFGQHHPEAFF. DNA for the CDR3: TGTGCCAGAAGCTTCGGACAGCATCACCCTGAAGCTTTCTTT.

The gene calls are TRBV5-5 and TRBJ2-1; 9 bases align to TRBD2. Germline V gives CDR1 SGHKS, CDR2 YYEKEE (reference sequence). J gave up 14 bases and V 1 base, and 13 bases lay outside the gene matches. The CDR3 extends over 15 amino acids. CDR3 in DNA: TGTGCCAGCAGCTTGACTAGCGGGTCCCTAAGGGAGAAGTTCTTC. It is translated as CASSLTSGSLREKFF.

The rearrangement joins TRBV19 to TRBJ2-1; 10 nucleotides agree with TRBD2. CDR3 length: 16 residues. Germline V gene lookup returns CDR1 LNHDA and CDR2 SQIVND (reference sequence). The ends lost 4 bases at V and 4 bases at J; junction bases unmatched: 7. This CDR3 is CASSTTLAGAYNEQFF. The CDR3 DNA is TGTGCCAGTAGTACTACCCTAGCGGGGGCTTACAATGAGCAGTTCTTC.

The chain joins TRBV29-1 to TRBJ2-7, with a tentative D call TRBD1 (6 bases). Germline lookup yields CDR1 SQVTM and CDR2 ANQGSEA. The CDR3 is 13 amino acids. V was pared by 6 bases and J by 5 bases, with 17 bases between. The CDR3 DNA follows: TGCAGCGTCATTCACGGACAGTACGACGAGCAGTACTTC. Translating it yields CSVIHGQYDEQYF.

The chain uses TRBV27 and TRBJ2-1, with TRBD2 matching 7 bases. The CDR3 has 15 amino acids. V lost 0 bases to trimming and J lost 2 bases; unmatched junction nucleotides: 1. Per the germline V gene, CDR1 is MNHEY and CDR2 is SMNVEV (reference sequence). As DNA, the CDR3 is TGTGCCAGCAGTTTATCCGGGAGGCCCTACAATGAGCAGTTCTTC. Amino acids: CASSLSGRPYNEQFF.

This clone was detected only a few times. The rearrangement joins TRBV30 to TRBJ2-1, with D possibly being TRBD2 (6 bases). The germline V gene encodes CDR1 GTSNPN and CDR2 SVGIG (reference sequence). The CDR3 extends over 15 amino acids. The germline V and J ends were trimmed by 6 bases and 4 bases, with 19 bases remaining between them. The CDR3 DNA follows: TGTGCCTGTGCCCCCGGGAGCGGAGATTACAATGAGCAGTTCTTC. It encodes CACAPGSGDYNEQFF. The complete variable domain, with remaining parts taken from reference TRBV30 and TRBJ2-1, reads SQTIHQWPATLVQPVGSPLSLECTVEGTSNPNLYWYRQAAGRGLQLLFYSVGIGQISSEVPQNLSASRPQDRQFILSSKKLLLSDSGFYLCACAPGSGDYNEQFFGPGTRLTVL.

This chain joins TRBV10-2 and TRBJ1-1; perhaps TRBD1 as D (6 bases). V was clipped by 8 bases and J by 7 bases, with 23 bases between them. From germline, CDR1 is WSHSY and CDR2 SAAADI. The CDR3 length is 15 residues. The CDR3 sequence: CASRQTPGTSFEAFF. CDR3 nucleotide sequence: TGCGCCAGCCGACAGACCCCCGGGACAAGTTTTGAAGCTTTCTTT.

This rearrangement joins TRBV28 to TRBJ2-3; D unresolved. The V and J ends lost 1 base and 8 bases respectively, with 13 bases between them. The V gene's germline CDR1 is MDHEN and CDR2 SYDVKM. CDR3 size: 14 residues. The DNA of the CDR3 is TGTGCCAGCAGTTTATCCGAACAGCCTGGTACGCAGTATTTT. Translation: CASSLSEQPGTQYF.

J is TRBJ2-3 and V is TRBV5-6; TRBD2 might be the D (6 bases). The CDR3 runs to 14 residues. Germline V gene data show CDR1 as SGHDT and CDR2 as YYEEEE. V lost 4 bases, J lost 4 bases, and 13 bases lay in between. CDR3 sequence: CASSPLRGPDTQYF. As DNA, the CDR3 is TGTGCCAGCAGCCCCCTGCGGGGCCCAGATACGCAGTATTTT.

This clone appeared a few times. The genes are TRBV4-2 and TRBJ2-7, with TRBD2 matching 7 bases. CDR1 and CDR2 from the germline V gene are LGHNA and YNFKEQ. Unmatched junction bases numbered 13, after V lost 4 bases and J lost 7 bases. This CDR3 spans 15 amino acids. The CDR3 sequence: CASSRERAGDYEQYF. CDR3 coding DNA: TGTGCCAGCAGCCGGGAAAGGGCGGGAGACTATGAGCAGTACTTC.

The chain links TRBV7-9 to TRBJ2-1; no clear D. The ends were cut back, 1 base at V and 7 bases at J, with 8 bases in the middle. CDR1 and CDR2 from the germline V gene are SEHNR and FQNEAQ (reference sequence). CDR3 size: 13 residues. DNA of the CDR3: TGTGCCAGCAGCTTAGTAGGCGGTAATGAGCAGTTCTTC. Amino acids: CASSLVGGNEQFF.